This T cell receptor beta chain was recorded in a study of cytomegalovirus exposure and HLA in healthy donors. Points from the study as a whole: Follow-up analysis found HLA locus-dependent TCR association rates, highest for DRB1 and lowest for HLA-C. Specific recognition of CMV antigens was confirmed in vitro for a few chains (all CMV-associated).

A multiplex PCR was run with 60 Vbeta primers and 13 Jbeta primers. The table came from immunoSEQ multiplex PCR; TCRdb's copy has only in-frame clones and leaves some out. The data show 150,000 to 200,000 clones, with roughly four fifths seen just once and around 4% held by the top ten. Concerning this clone itself: The antigen remains unidentified.

V shed 5 bases and J 0 bases; nucleotides not matched to a gene: 4. There are 16 residues in the CDR3. Per germline, CDR1 MNHNY and CDR2 SVGAGI (reference sequence). This TCR derives from a man in his forties or fifties in good health and CMV-seronegative. V and J are TRBV6-6 and TRBJ1-5; 10 bases are shared with TRBD1. The sequenced sample was PBMCs. CDR3 amino acids: CASSGQGVSSNQPQHF. The CDR3 DNA sequence: TGTGCCAGCAGTGGACAGGGGGTGAGTAGCAATCAGCCCCAGCATTTT.